This TCR beta chain is from a study of graft-versus-host responses after intestinal transplantation. Across the whole study: As for transplant type, recipients had multivisceral, liver-intestinal, or isolated intestinal grafts.

Broader study findings: Analysis identified GvH clones in recipient marrow, with some appearing first in ileum or blood. When patients had graft-donor T cell macrochimerism, their allografts held high graft-versus-host to host-versus-graft clonal ratios.

TCRdb keeps only in-frame clones here, not all; method: immunoSEQ multiplex PCR. The profile shows approximately 77,000 clones, about 92% of them singletons. V was pared by 4 bases and J by 2 bases, with 7 bases of the junction left unmatched. Germline V gives CDR1 SGHRS, CDR2 YFSETQ. CDR3 length: 15 amino acids. On this clone itself: Its antigen is undetermined.

This chain connects TRBV5-1 to TRBJ2-3, with 7 positions matching TRBD1. The receptor comes from a human patient who received an intestinal transplant, so some T cells may come from the graft donor. Here the sequenced sample was PBMCs, taken 98 days after intestinal transplantation. The CDR3 protein is CASSPGQPLTDTQYF. CDR3 coding DNA: TGCGCCAGCAGCCCGGGACAGCCACTCACAGATACGCAGTATTTT.